The clone carrying this T cell receptor beta chain was observed at least ten times. A J-beta primer mix and a sample-barcoded 5' primer were used in a second PCR of about 7 to 12 cycles. A tag from a template-switch adaptor with 12 random nucleotides marked each cDNA molecule. TCRdb reprocessed the 5' RACE reads via MiXCR and lists one record per CDR3 protein. The sample shows 1.5 million to 2 million distinct CDR3 sequences, approximately 28% of them seen only once. This specimen comes from a study of blood T cells in healthy people across ages. Germline trimming cut 3 bases from V and 1 base from J; bases unmatched to any gene: 7. CDR3 size: 16 residues. Germline CDR1 reads LGHNA; CDR2 reads YNFKEQ. Researchers collected ten milliliters of peripheral blood from every single donor.

The chain carries TRBV4-2 and TRBJ2-7, with 9 bases matching TRBD2. The material sequenced was blood. This clonotype was obtained from a woman aged 25-40 years in good health. The CDR3: CASSHDPSGASYEQYF. The CDR3 DNA reads as TGTGCCAGCAGCCATGACCCTAGCGGGGCTTCCTACGAGCAGTACTTC.